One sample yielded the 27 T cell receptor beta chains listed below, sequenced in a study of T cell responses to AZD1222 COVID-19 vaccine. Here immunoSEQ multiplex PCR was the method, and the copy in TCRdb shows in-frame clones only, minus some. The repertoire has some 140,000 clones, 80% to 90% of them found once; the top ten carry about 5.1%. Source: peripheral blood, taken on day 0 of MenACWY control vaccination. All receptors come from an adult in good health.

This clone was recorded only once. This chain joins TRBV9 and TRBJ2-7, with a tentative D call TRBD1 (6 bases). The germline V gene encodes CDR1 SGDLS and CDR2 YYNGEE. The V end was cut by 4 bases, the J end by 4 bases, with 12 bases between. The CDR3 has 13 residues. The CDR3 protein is CASSHHDRYEQYF. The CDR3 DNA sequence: TGTGCCAGCAGCCATCATGACAGGTACGAGCAGTACTTC.

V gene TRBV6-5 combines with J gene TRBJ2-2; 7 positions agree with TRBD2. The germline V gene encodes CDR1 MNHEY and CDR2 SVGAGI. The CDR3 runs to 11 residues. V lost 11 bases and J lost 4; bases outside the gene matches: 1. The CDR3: CAGGGTGELFF. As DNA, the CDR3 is TGTGCCGGGGGGGGCACCGGGGAGCTGTTTTTT.

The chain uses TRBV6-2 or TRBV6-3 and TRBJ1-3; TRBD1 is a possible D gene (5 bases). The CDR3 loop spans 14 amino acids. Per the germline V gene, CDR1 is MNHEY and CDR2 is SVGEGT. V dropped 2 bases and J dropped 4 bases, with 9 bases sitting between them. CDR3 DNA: TGTGCCAGCAGTTACGGCGGGACCGGAAACACCATATATTTT. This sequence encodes CASSYGGTGNTIYF.

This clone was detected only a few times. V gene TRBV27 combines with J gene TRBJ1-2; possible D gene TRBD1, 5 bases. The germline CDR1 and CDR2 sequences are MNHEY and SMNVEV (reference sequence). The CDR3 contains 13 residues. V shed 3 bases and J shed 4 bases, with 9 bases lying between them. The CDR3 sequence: CASSLGLSYGYTF. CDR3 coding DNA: TGTGCCAGCAGTTTGGGGCTAAGCTATGGCTACACCTTC.

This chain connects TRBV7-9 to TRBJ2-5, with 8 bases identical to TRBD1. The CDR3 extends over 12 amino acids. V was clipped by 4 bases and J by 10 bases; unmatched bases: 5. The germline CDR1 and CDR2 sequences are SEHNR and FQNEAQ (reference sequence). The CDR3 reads CASSSGQGVQYF. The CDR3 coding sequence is TGTGCCAGCAGCTCAGGACAGGGTGTCCAGTACTTC.

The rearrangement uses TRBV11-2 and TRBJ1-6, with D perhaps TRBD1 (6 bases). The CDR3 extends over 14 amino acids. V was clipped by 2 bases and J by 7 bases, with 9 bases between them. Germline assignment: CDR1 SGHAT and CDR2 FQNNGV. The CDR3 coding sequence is TGTGCCAGCAGCTTAACCAGGGGAAATTCACCCCTCCACTTT. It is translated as CASSLTRGNSPLHF.

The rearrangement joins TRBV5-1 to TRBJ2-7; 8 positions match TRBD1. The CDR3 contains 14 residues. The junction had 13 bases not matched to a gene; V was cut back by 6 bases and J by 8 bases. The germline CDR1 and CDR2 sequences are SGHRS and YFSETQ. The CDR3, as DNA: TGCGCCAGCACCCCTGGTGGACAGGGTAATCAGCAGTACTTC. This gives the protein CASTPGGQGNQQYF.

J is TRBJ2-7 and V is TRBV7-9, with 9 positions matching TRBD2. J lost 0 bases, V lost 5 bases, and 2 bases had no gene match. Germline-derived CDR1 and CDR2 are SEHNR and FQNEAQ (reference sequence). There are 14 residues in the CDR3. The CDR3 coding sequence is TGTGCCAGCAGCCCGGGACTAGCCTCCTACGAGCAGTACTTC. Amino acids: CASSPGLASYEQYF.

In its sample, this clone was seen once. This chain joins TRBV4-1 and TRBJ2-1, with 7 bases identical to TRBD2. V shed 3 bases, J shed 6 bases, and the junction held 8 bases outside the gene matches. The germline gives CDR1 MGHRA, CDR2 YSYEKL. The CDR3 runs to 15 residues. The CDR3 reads CASSHPAGKSNEQFF. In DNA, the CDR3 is TGCGCCAGCAGCCACCCAGCGGGAAAGAGCAATGAGCAGTTCTTC.

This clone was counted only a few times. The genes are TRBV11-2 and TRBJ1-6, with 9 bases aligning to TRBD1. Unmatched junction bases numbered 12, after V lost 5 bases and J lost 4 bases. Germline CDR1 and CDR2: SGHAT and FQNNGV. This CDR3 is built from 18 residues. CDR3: CASSPTRTGEIYNSPLHF. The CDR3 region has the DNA TGTGCCAGCAGCCCTACCCGGACAGGGGAAATATATAATTCACCCCTCCACTTT.

Written as DNA, the CDR3 is TGTGCCTGGAGTATACAGGCGTCTTATAATTCACCCCTCCACTTT. Protein: CAWSIQASYNSPLHF. The rearrangement joins TRBV30 to TRBJ1-6, with D possibly TRBD1 on 5 matching bases. The germline gives CDR1 GTSNPN, CDR2 SVGIG (reference sequence). Trimming pared 2 bases from V and 4 bases from J, leaving 12 bases between. The CDR3 spans 15 residues.

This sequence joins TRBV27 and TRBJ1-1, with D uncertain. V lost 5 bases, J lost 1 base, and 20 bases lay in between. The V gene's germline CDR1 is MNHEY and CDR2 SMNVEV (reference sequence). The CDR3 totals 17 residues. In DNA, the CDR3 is TGTGCCAGCAGTCTCTCCCCCGCCAGAGGTCGGAACACTGAAGCTTTCTTT. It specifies CASSLSPARGRNTEAFF.

Here the CDR3 DNA reads TGTGCCAGCAGCCCAACCGGGACAGGGGAAGGGAATGGCTACACCTTC. Translation gives CASSPTGTGEGNGYTF. The V and J genes are TRBV7-9 and TRBJ1-2, with 10 positions matching TRBD1. The CDR3 has 16 residues. The J segment lost 6 bases and the V segment lost 5 bases, leaving 12 bases of the junction unmatched. Germline loops: CDR1 SEHNR, CDR2 FQNEAQ (reference sequence).

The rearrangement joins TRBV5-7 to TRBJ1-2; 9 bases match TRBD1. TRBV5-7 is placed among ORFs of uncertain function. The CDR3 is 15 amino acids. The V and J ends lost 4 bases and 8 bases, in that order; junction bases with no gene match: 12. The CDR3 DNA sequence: TGTGCCAGCAGCCCACACTTACAGGGGGCGGTAGGCTACACCTTC. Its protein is CASSPHLQGAVGYTF.

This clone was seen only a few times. The CDR3 spells CASSLDRSSYGYTF. The DNA of the CDR3 is TGTGCCAGCAGTCTGGACAGGAGCTCCTATGGCTACACCTTC. The chain joins TRBV6-5 to TRBJ1-2; 7 bases are shared with TRBD1. The CDR3 runs to 14 residues. CDR1 and CDR2 from the germline V gene are MNHEY and SVGAGI. With V trimmed by 5 bases and J by 4 bases, 7 bases remained unmatched.

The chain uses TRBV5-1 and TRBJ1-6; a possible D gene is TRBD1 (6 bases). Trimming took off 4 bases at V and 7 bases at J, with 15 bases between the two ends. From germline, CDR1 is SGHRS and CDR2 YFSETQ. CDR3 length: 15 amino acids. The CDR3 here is CASSPQGHENSPLHF. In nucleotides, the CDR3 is TGCGCCAGCAGCCCACAGGGACACGAAAATTCACCCCTCCACTTT.

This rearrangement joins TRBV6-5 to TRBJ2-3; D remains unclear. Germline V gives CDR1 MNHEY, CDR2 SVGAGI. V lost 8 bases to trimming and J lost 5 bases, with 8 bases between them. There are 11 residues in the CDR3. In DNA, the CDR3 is TGTGCCAGCGCGAGAGGAGATACGCAGTATTTT. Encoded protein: CASARGDTQYF.

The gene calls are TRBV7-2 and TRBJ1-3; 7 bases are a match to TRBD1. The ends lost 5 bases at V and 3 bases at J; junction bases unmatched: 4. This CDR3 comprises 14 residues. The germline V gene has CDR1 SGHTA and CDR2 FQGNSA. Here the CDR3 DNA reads TGTGCCAGCAGCCTCGACAGGGTTGGAAACACCATATATTTT. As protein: CASSLDRVGNTIYF.

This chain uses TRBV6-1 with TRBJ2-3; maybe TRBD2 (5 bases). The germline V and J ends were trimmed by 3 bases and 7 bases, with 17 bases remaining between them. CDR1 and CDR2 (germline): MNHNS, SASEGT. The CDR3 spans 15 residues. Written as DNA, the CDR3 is TGTGCCAGCAGTGAGTTTACTAGGAGGCTACATACGCAGTATTTT. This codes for CASSEFTRRLHTQYF.

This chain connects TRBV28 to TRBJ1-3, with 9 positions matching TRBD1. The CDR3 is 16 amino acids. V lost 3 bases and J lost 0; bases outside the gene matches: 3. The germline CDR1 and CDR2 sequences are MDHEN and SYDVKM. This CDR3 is CASSLGQGSSGNTIYF. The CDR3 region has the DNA TGTGCCAGCAGTTTGGGACAGGGAAGCTCTGGAAACACCATATATTTT. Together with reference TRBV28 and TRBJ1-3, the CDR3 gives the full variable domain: DVKVTQSSRYLVKRTGEKVFLECVQDMDHENMFWYRQDPGLGLRLIYFSYDVKMKEKGDIPEGYSVSREKKERFSLILESASTNQTSMYLCASSLGQGSSGNTIYFGEGSWLTVV.

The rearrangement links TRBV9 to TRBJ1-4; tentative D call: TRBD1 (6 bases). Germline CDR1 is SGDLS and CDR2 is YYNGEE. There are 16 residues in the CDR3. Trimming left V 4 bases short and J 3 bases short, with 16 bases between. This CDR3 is CASSPEQGRANEKLFF. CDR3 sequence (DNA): TGTGCCAGCAGCCCGGAACAGGGTAGGGCTAATGAAAAACTGTTTTTT.

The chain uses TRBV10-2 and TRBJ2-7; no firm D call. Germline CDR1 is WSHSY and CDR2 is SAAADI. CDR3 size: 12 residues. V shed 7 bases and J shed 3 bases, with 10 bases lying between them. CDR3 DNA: TGCGCCAGCACGGCCAGTAACTACGAGCAGTACTTC. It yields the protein CASTASNYEQYF.

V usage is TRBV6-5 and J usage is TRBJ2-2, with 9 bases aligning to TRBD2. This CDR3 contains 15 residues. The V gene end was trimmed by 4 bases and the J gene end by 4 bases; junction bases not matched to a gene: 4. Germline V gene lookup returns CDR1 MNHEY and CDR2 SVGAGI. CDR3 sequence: CASSSLAGRTGELFF. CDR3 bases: TGTGCCAGCAGTTCCCTAGCGGGGCGCACCGGGGAGCTGTTTTTT.

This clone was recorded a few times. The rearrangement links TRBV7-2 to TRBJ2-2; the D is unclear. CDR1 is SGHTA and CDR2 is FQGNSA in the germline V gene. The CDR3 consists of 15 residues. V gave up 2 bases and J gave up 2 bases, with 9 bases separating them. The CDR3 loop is CASSLTAGNTGELFF. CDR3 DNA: TGTGCCAGCAGCTTAACGGCCGGAAACACCGGGGAGCTGTTTTTT.

CDR3 coding DNA: TGTGCCAGTACCTCCGAGGGGGGGGATGGCTACACCTTC. Its protein product is CASTSEGGDGYTF. The chain employs TRBV19 and TRBJ1-2; D perhaps matches TRBD1 (6 bases). Per germline, CDR1 LNHDA and CDR2 SQIVND (reference sequence). This CDR3 contains 13 residues. The V and J ends lost 7 bases and 6 bases respectively, with 15 bases between them. The whole variable domain, remainder taken from reference TRBV19 and TRBJ1-2, is DGGITQSPKYLFRKEGQNVTLSCEQNLNHDAMYWYRQDPGQGLRLIYYSQIVNDFQKGDIAEGYSVSREKKESFPLTVTSAQKNPTAFYLCASTSEGGDGYTFGSGTRLTVV.

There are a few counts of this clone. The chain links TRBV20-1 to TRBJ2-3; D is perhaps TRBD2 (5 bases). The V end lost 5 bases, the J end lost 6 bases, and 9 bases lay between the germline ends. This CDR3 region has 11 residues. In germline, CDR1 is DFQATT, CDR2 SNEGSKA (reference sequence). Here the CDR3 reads CSAQTSDTQYF. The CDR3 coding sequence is TGCAGTGCTCAAACTAGTGATACGCAGTATTTT.

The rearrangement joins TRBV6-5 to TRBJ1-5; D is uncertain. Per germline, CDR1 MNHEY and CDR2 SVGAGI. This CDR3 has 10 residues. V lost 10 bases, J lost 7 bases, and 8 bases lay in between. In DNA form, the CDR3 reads TGTGCCATCACCGGGCAGCCCCAGCATTTT. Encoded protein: CAITGQPQHF.